The 28 T cell receptor beta chains in this list originate from one sample, sequenced in a study of OX40 agonist ivuxolimab in advanced cancers. Sequenced by immunoSEQ multiplex PCR; TCRdb stores in-frame clones only, minus some. The data contain more than 15,000 clones, approximately 78% of them singletons. Sample: CD4+ or CD8+ T cells sorted from blood, taken in a trial of the OX40 agonist ivuxolimab. Source of these receptors: an adult with an advanced solid tumor such as melanoma, head and neck, liver or kidney cancer.

CDR3 region: CASSLFRGAPTDTQYF. CDR3 sequence (DNA): TGTGCCAGCAGCTTATTCCGGGGGGCACCCACAGATACGCAGTATTTT. The rearrangement joins TRBV11-2 to TRBJ2-3, with a tentative D call TRBD2 (7 bases). The CDR3 sequence is 16 residues long. CDR1 and CDR2 (germline): SGHAT, FQNNGV. Trimming shortened V by 2 bases and J by 2 bases, and 14 bases separated the two germline ends.

The sample holds a few counts of this clone. The rearrangement uses TRBV11-2 and TRBJ1-4; no reliable D call. The germline V and J ends were trimmed by 1 base and 7 bases, with 10 bases remaining between them. This CDR3 has 14 residues. Germline CDR1 and CDR2: SGHAT and FQNNGV. The CDR3 sequence is CASSLGFSGEKLFF. CDR3 sequence (DNA): TGTGCCAGCAGCTTAGGTTTCAGCGGTGAAAAACTGTTTTTT.

The chain is built from TRBV7-8 and TRBJ2-1; TRBD2 agrees at 14 bases. Germline V gives CDR1 SGHVS, CDR2 FQNEAQ. V was pared by 3 bases and J by 6 bases, with 1 base of the junction left unmatched. The CDR3 covers 15 residues. CDR3 coding DNA: TGTGCCAGCAGCTTGACTAGCGGGGGGGCCAATGAGCAGTTCTTC. Translating it yields CASSLTSGGANEQFF.

V and J are TRBV4-1 and TRBJ2-3; no reliable D call. The CDR3 loop spans 13 amino acids. CDR1 and CDR2 (germline): MGHRA, YSYEKL. V lost 4 bases, J lost 6 bases, and 11 bases lay in between. The CDR3 spells CASSPPDGDTQYF. Here the CDR3 DNA reads TGCGCCAGCAGCCCCCCGGACGGGGATACGCAGTATTTT.

This clone was counted only a few times. The V call is TRBV29-1, the J call TRBJ2-5; D remains unclear. The closer fit of TRBJ2-7 to the DNA end suggests the J call may be wrong. Germline values: CDR1 SQVTM, CDR2 ANQGSEA. The CDR3 is 11 amino acids. Written as DNA, the CDR3 is TGCAGCGCGACCGACACCTACGAGCAGTACTTC. Its translation: CSATDTYEQYF.

Comment on this clone: One end of the junction fails to match germline, which may point to a read error. The chain combines TRBV7-9 with TRBJ1-4, with D uncertain. Per the germline V gene, CDR1 is SEHNR and CDR2 is FQNEAQ (reference sequence). CDR3 length: 13 amino acids. The CDR3 is CASSHNADETLFF. In DNA form, the CDR3 reads TGTGCCAGCAGCCACAACGCCGATGAAACACTGTTTTTT.

Only a few counts were recorded for this clone. This chain connects TRBV19 to TRBJ1-5; tentatively, D is TRBD1 (6 bases). Trimming cost V 5 bases and J 0 bases, with 14 bases left between them. Per the germline V gene, CDR1 is LNHDA and CDR2 is SQIVND (reference sequence). The CDR3 runs 16 residues. The CDR3 protein is CASSLGAGLSNQPQHF. The CDR3 bases are TGTGCCAGTAGTTTGGGGGCAGGGCTTAGCAATCAGCCCCAGCATTTT.

The chain is built from TRBV2 and TRBJ1-1, with D uncertain. In germline, CDR1 is SNHLY, CDR2 FYNNEI. This CDR3 has 14 residues. Between the trimmed V and J ends, which lost 3 bases and 1 base, there was a span of 9 bases. The CDR3 protein is CASSDTFTNTEAFF. The DNA for the CDR3 is TGTGCCAGCAGTGACACATTTACGAACACTGAAGCTTTCTTT.

The chain recombines TRBV28 with TRBJ2-7; D may be TRBD2 (6 bases). This CDR3 has 14 amino acids. The germline V and J ends were trimmed by 2 bases and 7 bases, with 15 bases remaining between them. The germline CDR1 and CDR2 sequences are MDHEN and SYDVKM. The CDR3 DNA follows: TGTGCCAGCAGTTTAGGAGGGAACAATGTTGAGCAGTACTTC. Translated: CASSLGGNNVEQYF.

V is TRBV4-1 and J is TRBJ2-7; no firm D call. Germline V gives CDR1 MGHRA, CDR2 YSYEKL. This CDR3 has 14 residues. V was pared by 0 bases and J by 3 bases, with 9 bases between. CDR3 in DNA: TGCGCCAGCAGCCAAGAGGGCACCTTCTACGAGCAGTACTTC. This sequence encodes CASSQEGTFYEQYF.

The chain uses TRBV19 and TRBJ2-5; D not resolved. The tail of the sequence fits TRBJ2-7 better, so the J call may be wrong. Germline CDR1 reads LNHDA; CDR2 reads SQIVND (reference sequence). The CDR3 covers 14 residues. CDR3 protein: CASSIDSGPGEQYF. DNA for the CDR3: TGTGCCAGTAGTATAGATTCCGGGCCGGGCGAGCAGTACTTC.

This clone is a singleton in its sample. The chain joins TRBV19 to TRBJ2-7, with 12 bases lining up with TRBD2. CDR3 length: 13 amino acids. In germline, CDR1 is LNHDA, CDR2 SQIVND (reference sequence). After removal of 9 bases from V and 7 bases from J, the junction contained 7 bases not matched to a gene. CDR3 residues: CASRTSGMVEQYF. In DNA form, the CDR3 reads TGTGCCAGCCGGACTAGCGGGATGGTGGAGCAGTACTTC.

The V gene is TRBV29-1, the J gene TRBJ1-2; TRBD1 matches 8 bases. With V trimmed by 6 bases and J by 2 bases, 11 bases remained unmatched. Per germline, CDR1 SQVTM and CDR2 ANQGSEA. The CDR3 contains 15 residues. The CDR3 nucleotides read TGCAGCGTAAACCGGGACAGGCAGTCGAACTATGGCTACACCTTC. It specifies CSVNRDRQSNYGYTF.

The V and J genes are TRBV27 and TRBJ1-1; TRBD1 is a possible D gene (6 bases). The CDR3 is 13 amino acids. The V and J ends lost 4 bases and 11 bases respectively, with 17 bases between them. Germline V gives CDR1 MNHEY, CDR2 SMNVEV (reference sequence). CDR3 amino acids: CASSSRGWLEAFF. CDR3 nucleotide sequence: TGTGCCAGCAGTTCCAGGGGTTGGCTAGAGGCTTTCTTT.

This clone occurred a few times. This rearrangement joins TRBV27 to TRBJ2-7, with D maybe TRBD1 (5 bases). This CDR3 has 16 residues. Looked up from germline, CDR1 is MNHEY and CDR2 is SMNVEV (reference sequence). V was trimmed by 0 bases and J by 1 base, leaving 13 bases between them. In DNA, the CDR3 is TGTGCCAGCAGTTTATCGGGGATGGGGCTGTCCTACGAGCAGTACTTC. Its protein is CASSLSGMGLSYEQYF.

The chain links TRBV7-8 to TRBJ1-4, with TRBD1 identical over 9 bases. With 1 base clipped from V and 4 bases from J, the junction kept 10 bases outside the gene matches. The CDR3 spans 18 residues. Germline CDR1 SGHVS, CDR2 FQNEAQ. The CDR3 here is CASSLVAGTGWINEKLFF. The CDR3 DNA reads as TGTGCCAGCAGCTTAGTCGCCGGGACAGGGTGGATTAATGAAAAACTGTTTTTT. The entire variable domain, with the rest obtained from reference TRBV7-8 and TRBJ1-4, is as follows: GAGVSQSPRYKVAKRGQDVALRCDPISGHVSLFWYQQALGQGPEFLTYFQNEAQLDKSGLPSDRFFAERPEGSVSTLKIQRTQQEDSAVYLCASSLVAGTGWINEKLFFGSGTQLSVL.

This clone was seen once. The CDR3, as DNA: TGCGCCAGCTTCCGATCGACAGGGAACTCCTACGAGCAGTACTTC. Its translation: CASFRSTGNSYEQYF. The chain recombines TRBV5-1 with TRBJ2-7, with TRBD1 matching over 7 bases. V lost 7 bases, J lost 0 bases, and 10 bases stayed unmatched. The CDR3 is 15 residues long. Germline CDR1 is SGHRS and CDR2 is YFSETQ.

The chain employs TRBV27 and TRBJ2-7; 7 positions agree with TRBD1. This CDR3 region has 14 residues. J gave up 0 bases and V 6 bases, and 5 bases lay outside the gene matches. CDR1 and CDR2 (germline): MNHEY, SMNVEV (reference sequence). The CDR3, as DNA: TGTGCCAGCAGCGGACAGGCAAGCTCCTACGAGCAGTACTTC. This sequence encodes CASSGQASSYEQYF.

This clone is medium-sized within its sample. The gene calls are TRBV5-6 and TRBJ2-1; 7 bases are shared with TRBD2. The CDR3 covers 16 residues. Unmatched junction bases numbered 8, after V lost 1 base and J lost 4 bases. CDR1 SGHDT and CDR2 YYEEEE come from the germline V gene. CDR3 loop: CASSLQASGHYNEQFF. The CDR3 DNA sequence: TGTGCCAGCAGCTTGCAGGCTAGCGGACATTACAATGAGCAGTTCTTC. Full variable domain (rest looked up from reference TRBV5-6 and TRBJ2-1): DAGVTQSPTHLIKTRGQQVTLRCSPKSGHDTVSWYQQALGQGPQFIFQYYEEEERQRGNFPDRFSGHQFPNYSSELNVNALLLGDSALYLCASSLQASGHYNEQFFGPGTRLTVL.

The V gene is TRBV6-1, the J gene TRBJ2-7; D is perhaps TRBD2 (5 bases). Germline V gene sequence: CDR1 MNHNS, CDR2 SASEGT. This CDR3 is 14 amino acids long. The ends were cut back, 1 base at V and 2 bases at J, with 9 bases in the middle. The CDR3 reads CASSEEWGAYEQYF. CDR3 nucleotide sequence: TGTGCCAGCAGTGAAGAGTGGGGAGCCTACGAGCAGTACTTC.

The rearrangement links TRBV2 to TRBJ2-7; D gene ambiguous. Germline assignment: CDR1 SNHLY and CDR2 FYNNEI. The CDR3 totals 15 residues. V was cut by 3 bases and J by 0 bases, with 12 bases left in between. Written as DNA, the CDR3 is TGTGCCAGCAGTGAGGCGGCAGATAGCTCCTACGAGCAGTACTTC. This translates into CASSEAADSSYEQYF.

In its sample, this clone was seen a few times. This sequence joins TRBV29-1 and TRBJ1-1, with 8 bases lining up with TRBD1. V lost 1 base to trimming and J lost 0 bases; unmatched junction nucleotides: 1. CDR3 size: 14 residues. The germline V gene encodes CDR1 SQVTM and CDR2 ANQGSEA. The CDR3 sequence is CSVEGDRLNTEAFF. As DNA, the CDR3 is TGCAGCGTTGAAGGGGACAGGCTGAACACTGAAGCTTTCTTT.

The chain combines TRBV27 with TRBJ1-2, with D unresolved. Deletions cut 0 bases from V and 6 bases from J, with 8 bases between. The CDR3 consists of 13 residues. CDR1 MNHEY and CDR2 SMNVEV come from the germline V gene (reference sequence). CDR3 bases: TGTGCCAGCAGTTTATCGGCCATTGATGGCTACACCTTC. This encodes CASSLSAIDGYTF.

The chain couples TRBV28 to TRBJ2-4, with D hard to call. V lost 3 bases and J lost 0, with 9 bases in between. CDR3 length: 15 residues. The germline CDR1 and CDR2 sequences are MDHEN and SYDVKM. CDR3 sequence reads: CASSLTGLAKNIQYF. The CDR3 coding sequence is TGTGCCAGCAGTTTGACGGGCCTAGCCAAAAACATTCAGTACTTC.

The J gene is TRBJ2-5, the V gene TRBV28; 10 bases fit TRBD1. The CDR3 covers 15 residues. Per germline, CDR1 MDHEN and CDR2 SYDVKM. V trimming: 5 bases; J trimming: 4 bases; junction bases outside the gene matches: 7. The CDR3: CASSQDRGIGETQYF. The CDR3 nucleotides read TGTGCCAGCAGTCAGGACAGGGGGATTGGAGAGACCCAGTACTTC. Full variable domain (outside the CDR3, taken from reference TRBV28 and TRBJ2-5): DVKVTQSSRYLVKRTGEKVFLECVQDMDHENMFWYRQDPGLGLRLIYFSYDVKMKEKGDIPEGYSVSREKKERFSLILESASTNQTSMYLCASSQDRGIGETQYFGPGTRLLVL.

The chain is built from TRBV6-6 and TRBJ1-1; D call uncertain. The CDR3 length is 13 residues. Germline V gene sequence: CDR1 MNHNY, CDR2 SVGAGI (reference sequence). V was shortened by 2 bases and J by 2 bases, with 6 bases between the two germline ends. The CDR3 region is CASSYEGNTEAFF. The CDR3 DNA sequence: TGTGCCAGCAGTTACGAGGGTAACACTGAAGCTTTCTTT.

The chain is built from TRBV5-6 and TRBJ1-2; D not certain. The V gene's germline CDR1 is SGHDT and CDR2 YYEEEE. Trimming shortened V by 3 bases and J by 4 bases, and 7 bases separated the two germline ends. CDR3 size: 12 residues. The CDR3 here is CASSSQSYGYTF. Here the CDR3 DNA reads TGTGCCAGCAGCTCACAATCCTATGGCTACACCTTC.

The CDR3 DNA reads TGTGCCAGCAGCAAGGGCCCAAACTACGACCACTACTTC. This sequence encodes CASSKGPNYDHYF. J is TRBJ2-7 and V is TRBV7-6; D remains ambiguous. This CDR3 has 13 amino acids. Germline V CDR1 and CDR2: SGHVS, FNYEAQ. Trimming took off 5 bases at V and 13 bases at J, with 21 bases between the two ends.